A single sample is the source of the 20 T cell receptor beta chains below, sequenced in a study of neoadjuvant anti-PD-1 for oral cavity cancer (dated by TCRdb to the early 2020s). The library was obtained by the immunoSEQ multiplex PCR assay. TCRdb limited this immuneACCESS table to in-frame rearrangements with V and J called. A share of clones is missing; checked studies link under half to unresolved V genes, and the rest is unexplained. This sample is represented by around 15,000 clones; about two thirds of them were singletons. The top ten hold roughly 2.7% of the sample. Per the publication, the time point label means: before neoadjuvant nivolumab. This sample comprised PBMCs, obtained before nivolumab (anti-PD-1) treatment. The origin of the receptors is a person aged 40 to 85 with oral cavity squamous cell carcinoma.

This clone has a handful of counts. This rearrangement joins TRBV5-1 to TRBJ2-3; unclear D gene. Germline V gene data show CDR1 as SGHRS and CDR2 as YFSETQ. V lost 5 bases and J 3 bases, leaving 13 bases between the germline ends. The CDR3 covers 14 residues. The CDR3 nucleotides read TGCGCCAGCAGGTGGAGTATTTTTACAGATACGCAGTATTTT. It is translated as CASRWSIFTDTQYF.

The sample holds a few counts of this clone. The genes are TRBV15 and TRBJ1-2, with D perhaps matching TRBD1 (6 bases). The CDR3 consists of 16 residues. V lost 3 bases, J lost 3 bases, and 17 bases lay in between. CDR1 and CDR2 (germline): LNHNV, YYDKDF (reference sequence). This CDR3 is CATSRLPSTGDYGYTF. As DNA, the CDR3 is TGTGCCACCAGCAGGCTCCCGTCGACAGGAGACTATGGCTACACCTTC.

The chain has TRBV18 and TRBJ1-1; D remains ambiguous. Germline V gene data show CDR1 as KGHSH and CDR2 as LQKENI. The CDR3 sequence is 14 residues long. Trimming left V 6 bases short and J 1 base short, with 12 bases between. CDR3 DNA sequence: TGTGCCAGCTCCCCGACTACGGAGAACACTGAAGCTTTCTTT. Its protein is CASSPTTENTEAFF.

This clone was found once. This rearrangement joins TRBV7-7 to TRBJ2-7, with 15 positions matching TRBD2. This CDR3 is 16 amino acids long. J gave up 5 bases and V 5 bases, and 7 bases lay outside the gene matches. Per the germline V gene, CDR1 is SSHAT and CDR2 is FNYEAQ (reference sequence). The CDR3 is CASSPGLAGGPNEQYF. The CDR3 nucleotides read TGTGCCAGCAGCCCCGGACTAGCGGGAGGGCCAAACGAGCAGTACTTC.

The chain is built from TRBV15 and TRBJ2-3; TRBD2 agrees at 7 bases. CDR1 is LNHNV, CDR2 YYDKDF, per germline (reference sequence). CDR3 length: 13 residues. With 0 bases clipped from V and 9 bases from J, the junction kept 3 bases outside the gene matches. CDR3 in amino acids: CATSRDVGGTQYF. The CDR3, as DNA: TGTGCCACCAGCAGAGATGTGGGGGGGACGCAGTATTTT.

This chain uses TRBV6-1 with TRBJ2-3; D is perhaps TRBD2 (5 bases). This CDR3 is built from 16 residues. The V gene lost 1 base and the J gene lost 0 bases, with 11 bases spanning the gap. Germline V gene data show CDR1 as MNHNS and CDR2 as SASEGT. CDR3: CASSEEAGSSTDTQYF. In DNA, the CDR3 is TGTGCCAGCAGTGAAGAGGCGGGCTCTAGCACAGATACGCAGTATTTT.

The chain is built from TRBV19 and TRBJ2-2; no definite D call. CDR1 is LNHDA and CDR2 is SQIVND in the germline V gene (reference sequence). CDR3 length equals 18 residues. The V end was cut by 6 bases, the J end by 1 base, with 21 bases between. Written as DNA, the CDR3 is TGTGCCAGTAGATCCTTGGTGTTGGACCGACTGAACACCGGGGAGCTGTTTTTT. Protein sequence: CASRSLVLDRLNTGELFF.

CDR3 region: CASSFRDASYEQYF. CDR3 in DNA: TGTGCCAGCAGCTTCCGGGACGCCTCCTACGAGCAGTACTTC. The chain carries TRBV7-9 and TRBJ2-7; D possibly uses TRBD1 or TRBD2 (5 bases each). Looked up from germline, CDR1 is SEHNR and CDR2 is FQNEAQ (reference sequence). The CDR3 spans 14 residues. Trimming stripped 3 bases from V and 0 bases from J, with 9 bases between.

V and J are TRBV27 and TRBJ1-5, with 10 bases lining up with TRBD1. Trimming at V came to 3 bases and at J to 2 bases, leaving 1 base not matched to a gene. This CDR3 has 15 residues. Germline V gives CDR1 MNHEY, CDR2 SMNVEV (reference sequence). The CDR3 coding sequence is TGTGCCAGCAGTTTGGGGACAGGGGGCAATCAGCCCCAGCATTTT. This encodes CASSLGTGGNQPQHF.

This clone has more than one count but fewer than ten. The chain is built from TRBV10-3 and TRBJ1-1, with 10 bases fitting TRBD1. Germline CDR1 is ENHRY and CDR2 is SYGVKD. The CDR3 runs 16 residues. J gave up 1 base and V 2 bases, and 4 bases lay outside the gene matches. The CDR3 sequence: CAISEGQGGKNTEAFF. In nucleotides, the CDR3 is TGTGCCATCAGTGAGGGACAGGGGGGGAAGAACACTGAAGCTTTCTTT.

The CDR3 DNA reads TGCGCCAGCAGCTTGGCCCCGGGACAGGGTACCAACATTCAGTACTTC. This sequence encodes CASSLAPGQGTNIQYF. The chain is built from TRBV5-1 and TRBJ2-4; TRBD1 aligns across 9 bases. The CDR3 spans 16 residues. Germline V CDR1 and CDR2: SGHRS, YFSETQ. V was pared by 0 bases and J by 7 bases, with 8 bases of the junction left unmatched.

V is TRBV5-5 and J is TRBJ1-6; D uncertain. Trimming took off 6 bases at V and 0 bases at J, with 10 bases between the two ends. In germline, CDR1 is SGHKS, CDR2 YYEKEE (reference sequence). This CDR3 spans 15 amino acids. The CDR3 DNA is TGTGCCAGCATCCACATGAGCTCCTATAATTCACCCCTCCACTTT. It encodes CASIHMSSYNSPLHF.

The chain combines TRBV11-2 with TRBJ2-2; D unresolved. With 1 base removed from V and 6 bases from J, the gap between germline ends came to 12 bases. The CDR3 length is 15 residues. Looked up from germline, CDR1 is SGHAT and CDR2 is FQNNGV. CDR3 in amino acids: CASSLVKGRPGELFF. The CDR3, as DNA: TGTGCCAGCAGCTTAGTCAAAGGGCGTCCCGGGGAGCTGTTTTTT.

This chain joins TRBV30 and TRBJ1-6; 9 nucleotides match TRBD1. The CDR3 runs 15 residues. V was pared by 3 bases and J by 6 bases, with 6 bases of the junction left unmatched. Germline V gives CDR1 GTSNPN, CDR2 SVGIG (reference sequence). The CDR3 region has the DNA TGTGCCTGGAGGCCTCCGGACAGGGGTAATTCACCCCTCCACTTT. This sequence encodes CAWRPPDRGNSPLHF. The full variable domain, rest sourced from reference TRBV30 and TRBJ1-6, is SQTIHQWPATLVQPVGSPLSLECTVEGTSNPNLYWYRQAAGRGLQLLFYSVGIGQISSEVPQNLSASRPQDRQFILSSKKLLLSDSGFYLCAWRPPDRGNSPLHFGNGTRLTVT.

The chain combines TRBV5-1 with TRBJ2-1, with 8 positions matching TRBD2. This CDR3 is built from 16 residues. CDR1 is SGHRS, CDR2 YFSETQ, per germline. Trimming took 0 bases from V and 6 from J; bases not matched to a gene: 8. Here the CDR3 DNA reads TGCGCCAGCAGCTTGGTTGTTGGACTAGCCGTCAATGAGCAGTTCTTC. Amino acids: CASSLVVGLAVNEQFF.

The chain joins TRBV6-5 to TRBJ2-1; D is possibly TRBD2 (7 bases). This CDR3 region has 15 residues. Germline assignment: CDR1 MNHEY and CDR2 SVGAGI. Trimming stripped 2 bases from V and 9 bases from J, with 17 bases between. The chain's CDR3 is CASSYRPWGGIEQFF. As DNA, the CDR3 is TGTGCCAGCAGTTACCGCCCTTGGGGGGGCATTGAGCAGTTCTTC.

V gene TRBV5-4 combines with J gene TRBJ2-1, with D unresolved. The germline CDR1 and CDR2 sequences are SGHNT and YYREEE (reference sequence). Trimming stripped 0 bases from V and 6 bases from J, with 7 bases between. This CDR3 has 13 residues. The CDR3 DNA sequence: TGTGCCAGCAGCTTGGAGACTTCCAATGAGCAGTTCTTC. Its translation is CASSLETSNEQFF.

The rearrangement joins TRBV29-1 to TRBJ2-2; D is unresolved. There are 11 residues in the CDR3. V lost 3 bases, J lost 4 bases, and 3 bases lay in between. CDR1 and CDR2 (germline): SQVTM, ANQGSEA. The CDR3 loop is CSVEGTGELFF. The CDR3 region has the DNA TGCAGCGTTGAGGGCACCGGGGAGCTGTTTTTT.

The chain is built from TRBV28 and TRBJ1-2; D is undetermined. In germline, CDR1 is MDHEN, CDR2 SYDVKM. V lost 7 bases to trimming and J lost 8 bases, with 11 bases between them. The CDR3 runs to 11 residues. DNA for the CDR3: TGTGCCAGCACCAGCCTGGGAGGCTACACCTTC. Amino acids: CASTSLGGYTF.

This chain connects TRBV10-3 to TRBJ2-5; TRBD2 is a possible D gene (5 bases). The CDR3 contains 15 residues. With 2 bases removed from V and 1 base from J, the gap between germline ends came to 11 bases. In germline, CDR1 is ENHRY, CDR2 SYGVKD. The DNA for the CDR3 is TGTGCCATCAGTGAGGGAGCTAGCAGCCAAGAGACCCAGTACTTC. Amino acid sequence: CAISEGASSQETQYF.